A single sample gave rise to the 12 T cell receptor beta chains below, sequenced in a study of OX40 agonist ivuxolimab in advanced cancers. The library was made by the immunoSEQ multiplex PCR assay. TCRdb re-hosts the immuneACCESS table, in-frame sequences only. Its copies lack some clones; in the studies checked, an unresolved V gene accounts for under half of them, and the cause for the rest is not known. This sample is represented by 70,000 to 90,000 clones; 86% of them were singletons. In total, the top ten clones hold nearly 8% of the sample. The specimen comprised CD4+ or CD8+ T cells sorted from blood, sampled in a trial of the OX40 agonist ivuxolimab. These TCRs come from an adult with an advanced solid tumor such as melanoma, head and neck, liver or kidney cancer.

The gene calls are TRBV28 and TRBJ2-2; 10 bases match TRBD1. The junction had 7 bases not matched to a gene; V was cut back by 8 bases and J by 7 bases. This CDR3 has 14 residues. Germline V CDR1 and CDR2: MDHEN, SYDVKM. This chain's CDR3 is CASLRTGGVGELFF. The CDR3 bases are TGTGCCAGCTTAAGGACAGGGGGGGTCGGGGAGCTGTTTTTT.

V and J are TRBV5-1 and TRBJ1-4, with TRBD1 matching 7 bases. The CDR3 length is 15 residues. The V segment lost 0 bases and the J segment 5 bases; nucleotides outside the gene matches: 4. The germline V gene encodes CDR1 SGHRS and CDR2 YFSETQ. CDR3 residues: CASSLATGRNEKLFF. The CDR3, as DNA: TGCGCCAGCAGCTTGGCGACAGGGCGGAATGAAAAACTGTTTTTT.

The genes are TRBV9 and TRBJ2-2; no definite D call. The V and J ends lost 4 bases and 3 bases respectively, with 16 bases between them. Per germline, CDR1 SGDLS and CDR2 YYNGEE. The CDR3 is made up of 16 amino acids. In DNA, the CDR3 is TGTGCCAGCAGCTTCGACCTCCCGGGTGACACCGGGGAGCTGTTTTTT. Translated: CASSFDLPGDTGELFF.

The genes are TRBV9 and TRBJ1-1; 9 bases line up with TRBD1. V gave up 0 bases and J gave up 2 bases; unmatched junction bases: 8. The CDR3 sequence is 17 residues long. Germline V gene sequence: CDR1 SGDLS, CDR2 YYNGEE. The CDR3 DNA reads TGTGCCAGCAGCGTAGTGGGGACAGGGTATGGTAACACTGAAGCTTTCTTT. This sequence encodes CASSVVGTGYGNTEAFF.

With respect to this clone: A read error may produce the germline difference seen at one junction end. The J gene is TRBJ2-4, the V gene TRBV7-9; TRBD1 matches 7 bases. The germline V gene has CDR1 SEHNR and CDR2 FQNEAQ (reference sequence). The CDR3 contains 12 residues. The CDR3 protein is CASSLVKDRFDF. The CDR3 DNA follows: TGTGCCAGCAGCTTAGTGAAGGACAGGTTCGACTTC.

The chain recombines TRBV6-6 with TRBJ2-2, with D tentatively TRBD1 or TRBD2 (5 bases each). The V gene lost 7 bases and the J gene lost 0 bases, with 9 bases spanning the gap. Germline CDR1 and CDR2: MNHNY and SVGAGI (reference sequence). The CDR3 covers 14 residues. Here the CDR3 DNA reads TGTGCCAGCACTGGGGGTGCGAACACCGGGGAGCTGTTTTTT. Translated: CASTGGANTGELFF.

The V call is TRBV5-1, the J call TRBJ1-2, with D perhaps matching TRBD1 (6 bases). The germline V and J ends were trimmed by 6 bases and 5 bases, with 14 bases remaining between them. CDR3 size: 13 residues. CDR1 and CDR2 (germline): SGHRS, YFSETQ. The DNA of the CDR3 is TGCGCCAGCAATAAGGGGGGTTCTTATGGCTACACCTTC. Its translation: CASNKGGSYGYTF.

The V call is TRBV4-3, the J call TRBJ2-3, with D unresolved. V was trimmed by 4 bases and J by 2 bases, leaving 10 bases between them. This CDR3 is 14 amino acids long. Looked up from germline, CDR1 is LGHNA and CDR2 is YSLEER. CDR3 residues: CASSPTGPTDTQYF. CDR3 nucleotides: TGCGCCAGCAGCCCGACCGGCCCCACAGATACGCAGTATTTT.

The chain carries TRBV9 and TRBJ2-1; 11 bases agree with TRBD2. The V segment lost 4 bases and the J segment 4 bases; nucleotides outside the gene matches: 10. The CDR3 contains 17 residues. Germline V gene sequence: CDR1 SGDLS, CDR2 YYNGEE. The CDR3 spells CASSPQGLADTYNEQFF. The CDR3 DNA reads as TGTGCCAGCAGCCCCCAGGGACTAGCGGACACATACAATGAGCAGTTCTTC.

The chain couples TRBV19 to TRBJ1-3; 11 bases are a match to TRBD1. Germline V CDR1 and CDR2: LNHDA, SQIVND (reference sequence). The V segment lost 8 bases and the J segment 4 bases; nucleotides outside the gene matches: 10. The length of the CDR3 is 16 residues. The CDR3 sequence is CASEDRGRLYGNTIYF. Here the CDR3 DNA reads TGTGCCAGTGAGGACAGGGGGCGCTTGTACGGAAACACCATATATTTT.

As DNA, the CDR3 is TGTGCCAGCAGCGAGGGGGGCACTAATGAAAAACTGTTTTTT. Its translation: CASSEGGTNEKLFF. The chain links TRBV9 to TRBJ1-4, with D possibly being TRBD1 (6 bases). Germline CDR1 and CDR2: SGDLS and YYNGEE. This CDR3 comprises 14 residues. Trimming removed 3 bases from V and 2 bases from J, with 8 bases in between.

This sequence joins TRBV6-6 and TRBJ1-2; unclear D gene. The ends were cut back, 2 bases at V and 5 bases at J, with 12 bases in the middle. This CDR3 is built from 14 residues. CDR1 is MNHNY and CDR2 is SVGAGI in the germline V gene (reference sequence). DNA for the CDR3: TGTGCCAGCAGTTACGCCGCCCAGCCTTATGGCTACACCTTC. Its translation is CASSYAAQPYGYTF.